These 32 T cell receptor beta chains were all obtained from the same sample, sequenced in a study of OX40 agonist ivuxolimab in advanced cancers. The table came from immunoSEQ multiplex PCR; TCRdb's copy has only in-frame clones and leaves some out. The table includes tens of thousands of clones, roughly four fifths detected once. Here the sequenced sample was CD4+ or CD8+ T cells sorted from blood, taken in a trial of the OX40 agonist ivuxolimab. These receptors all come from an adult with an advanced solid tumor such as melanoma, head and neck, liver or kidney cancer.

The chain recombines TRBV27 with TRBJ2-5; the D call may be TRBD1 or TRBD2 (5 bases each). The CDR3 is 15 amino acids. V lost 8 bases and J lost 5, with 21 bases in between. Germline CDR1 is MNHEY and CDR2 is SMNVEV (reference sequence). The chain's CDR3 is CASCQATGLLETQYF. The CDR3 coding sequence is TGTGCCAGCTGCCAAGCTACGGGGCTCCTGGAGACCCAGTACTTC.

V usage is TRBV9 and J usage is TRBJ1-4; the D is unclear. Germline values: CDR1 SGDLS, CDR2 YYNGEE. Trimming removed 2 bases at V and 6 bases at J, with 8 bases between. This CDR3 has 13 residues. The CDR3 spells CASSVDVYEKLFF. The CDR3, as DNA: TGTGCCAGCAGCGTTGACGTATATGAAAAACTGTTTTTT.

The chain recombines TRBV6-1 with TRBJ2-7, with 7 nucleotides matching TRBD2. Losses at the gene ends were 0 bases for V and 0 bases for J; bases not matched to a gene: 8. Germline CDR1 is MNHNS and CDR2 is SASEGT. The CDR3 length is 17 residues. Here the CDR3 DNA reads TGTGCCAGCAGTGAAGCATACGGGGGGAAAGGCTCCTACGAGCAGTACTTC. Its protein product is CASSEAYGGKGSYEQYF.

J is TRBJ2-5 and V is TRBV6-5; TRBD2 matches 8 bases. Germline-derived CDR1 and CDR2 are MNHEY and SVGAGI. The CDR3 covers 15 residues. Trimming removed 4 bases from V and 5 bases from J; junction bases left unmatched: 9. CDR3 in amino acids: CASSSSSGSRETQYF. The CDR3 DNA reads TGTGCCAGCAGTTCATCGAGCGGGAGCCGGGAGACCCAGTACTTC.

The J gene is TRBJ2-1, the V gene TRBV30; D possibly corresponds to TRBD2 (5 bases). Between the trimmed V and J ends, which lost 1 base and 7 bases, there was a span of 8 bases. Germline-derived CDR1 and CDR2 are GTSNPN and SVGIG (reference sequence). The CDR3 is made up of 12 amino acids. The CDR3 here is CAWSGTGNEQFF. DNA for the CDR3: TGTGCCTGGAGTGGGACGGGGAATGAGCAGTTCTTC.

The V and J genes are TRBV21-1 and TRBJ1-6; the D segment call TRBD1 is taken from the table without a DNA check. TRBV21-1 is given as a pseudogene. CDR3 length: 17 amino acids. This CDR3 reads CASTRADRRTYNSPLHF. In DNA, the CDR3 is TGTGCCAGCACCCGGGCGGACAGGAGAACCTATAATTCACCCCTCCACTTT.

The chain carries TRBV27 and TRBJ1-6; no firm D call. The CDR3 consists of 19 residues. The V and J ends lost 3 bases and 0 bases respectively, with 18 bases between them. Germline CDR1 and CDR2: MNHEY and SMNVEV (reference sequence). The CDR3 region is CASSFQSWTESSYNSPLHF. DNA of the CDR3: TGTGCCAGCAGTTTTCAGTCCTGGACCGAGAGCTCCTATAATTCACCCCTCCACTTT.

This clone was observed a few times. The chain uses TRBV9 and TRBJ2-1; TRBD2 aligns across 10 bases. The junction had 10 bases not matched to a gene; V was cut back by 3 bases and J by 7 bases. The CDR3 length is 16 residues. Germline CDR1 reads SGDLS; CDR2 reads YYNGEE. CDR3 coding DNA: TGTGCCAGCAGCGCCTATACTAGCGGGATGAGTAATGAGCAGTTCTTC. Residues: CASSAYTSGMSNEQFF.

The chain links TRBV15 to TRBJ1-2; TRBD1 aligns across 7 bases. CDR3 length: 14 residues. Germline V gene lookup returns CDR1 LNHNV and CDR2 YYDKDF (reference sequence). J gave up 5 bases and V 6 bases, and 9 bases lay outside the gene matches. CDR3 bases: TGTGCCACCAGTAAAGACAGGGATCTGTATGGCTACACCTTC. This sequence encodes CATSKDRDLYGYTF.

The CDR3 DNA is TGCGCCAGCAGCTTAGGTCTAGCGGTCCACACCGGGGAGCTGTTTTTT. Translated: CASSLGLAVHTGELFF. This rearrangement joins TRBV5-1 to TRBJ2-2; 7 bases line up with TRBD2. Trimming at V came to 2 bases and at J to 3 bases, leaving 7 bases not matched to a gene. Looked up from germline, CDR1 is SGHRS and CDR2 is YFSETQ. The CDR3 is 16 residues long. Using reference TRBV5-1 and TRBJ2-2 for the parts outside the CDR3, the full variable domain is KAGVTQTPRYLIKTRGQQVTLSCSPISGHRSVSWYQQTPGQGLQFLFEYFSETQRNKGNFPGRFSGRQFSNSRSEMNVSTLELGDSALYLCASSLGLAVHTGELFFGEGSRLTVL.

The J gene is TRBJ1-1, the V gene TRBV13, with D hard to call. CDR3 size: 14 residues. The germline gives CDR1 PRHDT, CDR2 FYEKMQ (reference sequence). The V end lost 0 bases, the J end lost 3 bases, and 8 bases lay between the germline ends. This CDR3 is CASSLGPGDTEAFF. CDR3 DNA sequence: TGTGCCAGCAGCTTAGGCCCCGGGGACACTGAAGCTTTCTTT.

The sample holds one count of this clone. Written as DNA, the CDR3 is TGTGCCAGCAGTGCCCCGAGGGGAGGGGCGGCCTACGAGCAGTACTTC. This sequence encodes CASSAPRGGAAYEQYF. V is TRBV6-1 and J is TRBJ2-7; TRBD2 aligns across 7 bases. Trimming at V came to 4 bases and at J to 2 bases, leaving 11 bases not matched to a gene. This CDR3 spans 16 amino acids. Germline V gene sequence: CDR1 MNHNS, CDR2 SASEGT.

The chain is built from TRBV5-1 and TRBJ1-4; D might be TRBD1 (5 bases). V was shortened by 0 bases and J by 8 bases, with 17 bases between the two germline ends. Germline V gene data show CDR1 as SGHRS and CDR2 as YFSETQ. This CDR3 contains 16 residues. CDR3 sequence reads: CASSLGQGERSEKLFF. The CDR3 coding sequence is TGCGCCAGCAGCTTGGGCCAGGGTGAGAGGAGCGAAAAACTGTTTTTT.

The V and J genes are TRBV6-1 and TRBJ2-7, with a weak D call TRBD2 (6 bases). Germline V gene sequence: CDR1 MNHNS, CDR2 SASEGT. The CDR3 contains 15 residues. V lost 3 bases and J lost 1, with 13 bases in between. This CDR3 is CASSEVVADSYEQYF. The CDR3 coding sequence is TGTGCCAGCAGTGAGGTGGTAGCGGATTCCTACGAGCAGTACTTC.

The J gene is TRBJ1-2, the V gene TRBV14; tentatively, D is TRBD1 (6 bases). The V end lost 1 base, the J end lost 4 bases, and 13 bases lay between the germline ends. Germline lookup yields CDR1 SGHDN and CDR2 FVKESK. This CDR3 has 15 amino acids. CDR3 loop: CASSQVSQGPYGYTF. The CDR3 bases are TGTGCCAGCAGCCAAGTTTCCCAGGGGCCCTATGGCTACACCTTC.

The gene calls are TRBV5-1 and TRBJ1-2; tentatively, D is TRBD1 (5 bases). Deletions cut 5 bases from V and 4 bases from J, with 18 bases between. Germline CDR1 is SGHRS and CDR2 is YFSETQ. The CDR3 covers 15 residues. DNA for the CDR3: TGCGCCAGCAGTTGGTGGGAACAGGAGACCTATGGCTACACCTTC. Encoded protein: CASSWWEQETYGYTF.

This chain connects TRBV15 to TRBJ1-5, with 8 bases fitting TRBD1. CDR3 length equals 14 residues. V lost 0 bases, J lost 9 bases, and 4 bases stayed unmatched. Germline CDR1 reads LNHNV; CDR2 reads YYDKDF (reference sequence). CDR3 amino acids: CATSRDRGPSPQHF. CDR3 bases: TGTGCCACCAGCAGAGACAGGGGGCCCTCGCCCCAGCATTTT.

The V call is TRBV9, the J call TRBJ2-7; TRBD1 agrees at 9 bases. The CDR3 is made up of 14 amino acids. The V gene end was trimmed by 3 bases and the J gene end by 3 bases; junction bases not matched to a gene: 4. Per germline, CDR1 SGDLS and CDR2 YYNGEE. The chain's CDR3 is CASSAGQGNYEQYF. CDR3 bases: TGTGCCAGCAGCGCGGGACAGGGCAACTACGAGCAGTACTTC. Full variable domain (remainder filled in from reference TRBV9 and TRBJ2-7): DSGVTQTPKHLITATGQRVTLRCSPRSGDLSVYWYQQSLDQGLQFLIQYYNGEERAKGNILERFSAQQFPDLHSELNLSSLELGDSALYFCASSAGQGNYEQYFGPGTRLTVT.

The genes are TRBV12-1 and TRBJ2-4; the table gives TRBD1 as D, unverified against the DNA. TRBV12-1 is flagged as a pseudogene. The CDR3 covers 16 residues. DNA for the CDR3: TGTGCCAGCAGCTCACAGACCTTTCTAGCCAAAAACATTCAGTACTTC. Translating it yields CASSSQTFLAKNIQYF.

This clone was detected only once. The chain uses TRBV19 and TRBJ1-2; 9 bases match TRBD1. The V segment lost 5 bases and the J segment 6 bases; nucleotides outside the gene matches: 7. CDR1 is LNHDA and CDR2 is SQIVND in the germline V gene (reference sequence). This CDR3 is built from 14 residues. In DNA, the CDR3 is TGTGCCAGTAGTTCCGACAGGGGGATGGATGGCTACACCTTC. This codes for CASSSDRGMDGYTF.

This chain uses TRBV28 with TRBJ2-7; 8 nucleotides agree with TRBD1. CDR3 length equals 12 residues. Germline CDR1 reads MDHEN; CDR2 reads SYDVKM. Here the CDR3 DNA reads TGTGCTATCGGACAGGGAGGCTACGAGCAGTACTTC. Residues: CAIGQGGYEQYF.

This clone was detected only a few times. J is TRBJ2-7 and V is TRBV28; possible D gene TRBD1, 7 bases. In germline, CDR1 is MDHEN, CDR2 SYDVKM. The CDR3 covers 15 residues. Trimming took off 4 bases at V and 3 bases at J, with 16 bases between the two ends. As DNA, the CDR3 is TGTGCCAGCAGTTCTGCTGACAGGGAGGACTACGAGCAGTACTTC. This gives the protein CASSSADREDYEQYF.

CDR3 in amino acids: CASSLNLAHEQYF. The CDR3 nucleotides are TGTGCCAGCAGTCTAAACCTGGCCCACGAGCAGTACTTC. This chain connects TRBV6-5 to TRBJ2-7; D unclear. V gave up 5 bases and J gave up 5 bases, with 13 bases separating them. CDR3 length equals 13 residues. CDR1 MNHEY and CDR2 SVGAGI come from the germline V gene.

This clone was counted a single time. The CDR3 DNA follows: TGCAGCGTTGAAGGGACTAATACCTACAATGAGCAGTTCTTC. Residues: CSVEGTNTYNEQFF. The genes are TRBV29-1 and TRBJ2-1; D is perhaps TRBD2 (6 bases). Germline CDR1 reads SQVTM; CDR2 reads ANQGSEA. The CDR3 sequence is 14 residues long. V was cut by 1 base and J by 2 bases, with 9 bases left in between.

In nucleotides, the CDR3 is TGCGCCAGCAGTGAGTCAGGCGGGGCTGAGGAGCAGTTCTTC. Its protein product is CASSESGGAEEQFF. The gene calls are TRBV10-1 and TRBJ2-1; D perhaps matches TRBD2 (6 bases). Germline V gene sequence: CDR1 WNHNN, CDR2 SYGVQD (reference sequence). The CDR3 is 14 amino acids. The ends were cut back, 0 bases at V and 10 bases at J, with 13 bases in the middle.

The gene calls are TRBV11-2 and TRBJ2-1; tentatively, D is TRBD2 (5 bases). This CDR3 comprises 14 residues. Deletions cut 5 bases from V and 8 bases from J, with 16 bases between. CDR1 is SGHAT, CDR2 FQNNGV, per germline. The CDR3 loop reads CASSLTTTGDEQFF. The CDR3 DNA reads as TGTGCCAGCAGCCTCACCACAACCGGGGATGAGCAGTTCTTC.

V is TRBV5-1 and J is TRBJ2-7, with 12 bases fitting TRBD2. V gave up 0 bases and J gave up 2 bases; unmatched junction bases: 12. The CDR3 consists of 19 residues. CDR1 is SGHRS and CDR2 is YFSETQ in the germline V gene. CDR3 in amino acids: CASSLAAPRTSGTPYEQYF. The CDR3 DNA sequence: TGCGCCAGCAGCTTGGCCGCCCCCCGGACTAGCGGGACCCCCTACGAGCAGTACTTC.

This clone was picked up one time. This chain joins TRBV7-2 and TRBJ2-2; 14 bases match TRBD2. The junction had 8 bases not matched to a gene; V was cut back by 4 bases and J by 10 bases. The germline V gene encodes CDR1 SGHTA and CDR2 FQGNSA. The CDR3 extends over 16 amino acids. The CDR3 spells CASSSGSGLAGVELFF. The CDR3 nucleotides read TGTGCCAGCAGCTCAGGGTCGGGACTAGCGGGAGTGGAGCTGTTTTTT.

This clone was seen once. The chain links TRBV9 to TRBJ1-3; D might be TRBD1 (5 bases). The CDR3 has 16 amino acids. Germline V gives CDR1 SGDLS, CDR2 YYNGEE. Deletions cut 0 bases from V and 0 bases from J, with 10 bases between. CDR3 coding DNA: TGTGCCAGCAGCGTAGGGCAGGGCTACTCTGGAAACACCATATATTTT. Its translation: CASSVGQGYSGNTIYF.

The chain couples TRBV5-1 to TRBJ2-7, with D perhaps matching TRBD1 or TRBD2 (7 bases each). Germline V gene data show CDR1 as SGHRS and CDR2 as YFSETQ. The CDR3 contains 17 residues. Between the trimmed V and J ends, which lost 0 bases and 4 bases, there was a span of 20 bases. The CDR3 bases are TGCGCCAGCAGCTTGGCGACCCCAGGGGGGGCGCGGTACGAGCAGTACTTC. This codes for CASSLATPGGARYEQYF.

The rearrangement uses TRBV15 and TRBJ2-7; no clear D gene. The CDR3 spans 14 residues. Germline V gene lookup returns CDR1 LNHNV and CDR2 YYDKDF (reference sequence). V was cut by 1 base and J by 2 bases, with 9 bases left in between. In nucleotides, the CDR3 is TGTGCCACCAGCAGAGGCGTTCTCCCCTACGAGCAGTACTTC. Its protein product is CATSRGVLPYEQYF.

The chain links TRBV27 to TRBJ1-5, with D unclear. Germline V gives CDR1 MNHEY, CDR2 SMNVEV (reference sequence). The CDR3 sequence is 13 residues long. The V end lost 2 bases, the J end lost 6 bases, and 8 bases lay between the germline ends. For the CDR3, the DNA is TGTGCCAGCAGTTTAAGGCCATTTCAGCCCCAGCATTTT. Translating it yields CASSLRPFQPQHF.